This T cell receptor (beta chain) was sequenced in a study of OX40 agonist ivuxolimab in advanced cancers. Sequencing used immunoSEQ multiplex PCR; TCRdb keeps in-frame clones, though not all of them. The table lists under 200,000 clones, 94% of them singletons. About this clone: No antigen is known for it.

The length of the CDR3 is 14 residues. V was shortened by 2 bases and J by 0 bases, with 7 bases between the two germline ends. CDR1 and CDR2 from the germline V gene are SGHTA and FQGNSA. Study results and limitations: Compared with CD4+, CD8+ T cells on average had more expanded clones.

This sequence joins TRBV7-2 and TRBJ1-1; D is ambiguous. The material sequenced was CD4+ or CD8+ T cells sorted from blood, taken in a trial of the OX40 agonist ivuxolimab. The TCR originated in an adult with an advanced solid tumor such as melanoma, head and neck, liver or kidney cancer. The CDR3 DNA reads TGTGCCAGCAGCTTACTAGGGATGAACACTGAAGCTTTCTTT. It translates to CASSLLGMNTEAFF.